A single T cell receptor beta chain is shown here with its context. These data come from a study of blood T cells in healthy people across ages. The CDR3 is 15 residues long. The V and J ends lost 5 bases and 0 bases respectively, with 12 bases between them. Germline V CDR1 and CDR2: SEHNR, FQNEAQ (reference sequence). Using a J-beta primer mix together with a sample-barcoded 5' primer, a second PCR was run for about 6 to 11 cycles. TCRdb fed the 5' RACE reads into MiXCR, producing one record per CDR3 protein. The sample holds about 580,000 distinct CDR3 sequences, around half seen once. The sequence came from an elderly man in good health. The sample was blood. The chain couples TRBV7-9 to TRBJ2-3, with a possible D match to TRBD1 (5 bases). CDR3 sequence: CASSPRTTSTDTQYF. Written as DNA, the CDR3 is TGTGCCAGCAGCCCGCGGACAACTAGCACAGATACGCAGTATTTT. Full variable domain (rest looked up from reference TRBV7-9 and TRBJ2-3): DTGVSQNPRHKITKRGQNVTFRCDPISEHNRLYWYRQTLGQGPEFLTYFQNEAQLEKSRLLSDRFSAERPKGSFSTLEIQRTEQGDSAMYLCASSPRTTSTDTQYFGPGTRLTVL.